This T cell receptor (beta chain) originates from a study of T cells expressing NK-cell markers (dated by TCRdb to the early 2020s). General notes on the study: Several donors provided sorted CD3+CD56+NKG2C+, CD3+CD56+NKG2C- and CD3+CD56-NKG2C+ T-cell subsets, whose TCR beta-chain repertoires were profiled. Among the eight sequenced donors, only one was HCMV-seronegative, while the other seven were HCMV-seropositive. The study sequenced eight donors, all healthy volunteers chosen at random: three men and five women. Illumina HiSeq 2000/2500, MiSeq or NextSeq was used to sequence libraries as 2 x 150 bp reads.

Via the germline V gene (reference sequence), CDR1 is PRHDT and CDR2 FYEKMQ. From the cysteine through the phenylalanine, the CDR3 covers 13 amino acids. No DNA is given. HCMV serostatus was determined by detecting HCMV-specific IgG in serum with a commercial ELISA kit. Peripheral blood mononuclear cells were isolated from blood by Ficoll density gradient centrifugation. In the case of this clonotype: Which antigen it targets is not known.

Study-wide conclusions, independent of this receptor: Those dominant clonotypes were again the most abundant among CD3+CD56-NKG2C+ cells in a handful of donors, at roughly 25-60.1%. Whether the expanded NKG2C-expressing T cell clones were specific for HCMV antigens was left unclear. In five to seven donors, the dominant CD3+CD56+NKG2C+ clonotypes were among the top 10 CD8+ clonotypes and accounted for 1.0-7.0% of CD8+ T cells.

Instrument used: Illumina HiSeq 2000. TCR beta cDNA libraries were made by 5'RACE template switching that added a universal primer site and unique molecular identifiers. cDNA synthesis was primed from the TCR beta constant segment, followed by two successive PCR amplification steps. Under the source paper's analysis protocol: MIGEC was used to demultiplex reads and group the reads by UMI, and MiTCR was used to assemble and quantify clonotypes. To exclude erroneous sequences, any TCR cDNA sequence not supported by at least two reads was discarded. Downstream repertoire analysis used the tcR package, and clonotypes were matched across fractions by CDR3 nucleotide sequence plus V segment. Antigen specificity was annotated against VDJdb with VDJmatch, allowing one amino acid substitution in CDR3. After reprocessing by TCRdb, each CDR3 protein sequence is one entry, and no DNA is given. Here the V and J calls rest on TCRdb's processing, not on the authors' analysis. This sample's table lists about 460,000 distinct CDR3 sequences. Jointly, the top ten make up over 1.3% of the sample.

This clonotype was obtained from a woman in her forties or fifties in good health. Donor details come from another sample of the same person, matched by shared clones. Rearrangement joined TRBV13 to TRBJ1-6. Sequences were obtained from blood T cells: a sorted CD56 or NKG2C T cell subset, CD4+ or CD8+ T cells, or bulk PBMC T cells (not recorded which). The CDR3 region has the sequence CASRGLGDSPLHF. Reference TRBV13 and TRBJ1-6 genes cover what lies past the CDR3, so the full variable domain is AAGVIQSPRHLIKEKRETATLKCYPIPRHDTVYWYQQGPGQDPQFLISFYEKMQSDKGSIPDRFSAQQFSDYHSELNMSSLELGDSALYFCASRGLGDSPLHFGNGTRLTVT.